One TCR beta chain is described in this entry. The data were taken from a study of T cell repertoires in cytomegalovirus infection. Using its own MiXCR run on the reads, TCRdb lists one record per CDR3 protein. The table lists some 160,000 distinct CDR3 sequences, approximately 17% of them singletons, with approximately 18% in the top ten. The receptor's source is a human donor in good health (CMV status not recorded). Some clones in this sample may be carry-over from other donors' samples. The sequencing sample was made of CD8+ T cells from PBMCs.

Here the CDR3 reads CASSRETVFGTDTQYF. CDR3 DNA: TGTGCCAGCAGCCGCGAGACTGTATTTGGCACAGATACGCAGTATTTT. The chain employs TRBV7-8 and TRBJ2-3, with D hard to call. This CDR3 spans 16 amino acids. Germline assignment: CDR1 SGHVS and CDR2 FQNEAQ. Trimming removed 5 bases from V and 1 base from J, with 16 bases in between.